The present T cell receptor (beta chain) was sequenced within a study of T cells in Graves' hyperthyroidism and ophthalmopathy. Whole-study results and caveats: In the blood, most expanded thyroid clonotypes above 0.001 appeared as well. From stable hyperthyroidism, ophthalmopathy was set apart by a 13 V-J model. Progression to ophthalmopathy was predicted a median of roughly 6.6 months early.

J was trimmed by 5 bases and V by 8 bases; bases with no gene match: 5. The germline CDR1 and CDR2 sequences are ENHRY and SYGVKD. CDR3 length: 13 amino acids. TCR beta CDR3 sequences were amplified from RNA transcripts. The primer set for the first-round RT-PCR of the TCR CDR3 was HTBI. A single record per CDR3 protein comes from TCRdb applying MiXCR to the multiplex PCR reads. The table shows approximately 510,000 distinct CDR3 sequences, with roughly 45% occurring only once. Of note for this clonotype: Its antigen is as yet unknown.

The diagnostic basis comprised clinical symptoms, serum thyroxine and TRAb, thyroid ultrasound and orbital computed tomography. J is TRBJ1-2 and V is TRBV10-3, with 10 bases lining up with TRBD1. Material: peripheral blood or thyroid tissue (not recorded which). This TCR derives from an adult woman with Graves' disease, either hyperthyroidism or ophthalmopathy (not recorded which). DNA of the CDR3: TGTGCCATCGGCTCGGACAGGGGGTATGGCTACACCTTC. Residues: CAIGSDRGYGYTF.